These 29 T cell receptor beta chains originate from one sample sequenced in a study of blood T cell repertoires in COVID-19 (dated by TCRdb to about 2020). Library preparation was by the immunoSEQ multiplex PCR assay. Held by TCRdb, this immuneACCESS table contains in-frame sequences only and omits some clones. Under half of the omission traces to an unresolved V gene where checked; the cause of the rest is unknown. Counted in this sample were some 130,000 clones; about 77% of them appeared once. The ten largest clones capture around 18% of the sample. Source material: peripheral blood. Every receptor here comes from a man aged 80 or over with acute or convalescent COVID-19.

The table lists this clone with a few counts. This chain uses TRBV6-2 or TRBV6-3 with TRBJ2-5; 9 bases map to TRBD1. Germline-derived CDR1 and CDR2 are MNHEY and SVGEGT. Losses at the gene ends were 1 base for V and 5 bases for J; bases not matched to a gene: 5. The CDR3 length is 15 residues. In DNA, the CDR3 is TGTGCCAGCAGTTACTGGGGGACAGGGCTTGAGACCCAGTACTTC. Its protein product is CASSYWGTGLETQYF.

The chain links TRBV5-1 to TRBJ2-2; 8 bases align to TRBD2. Trimming removed 1 base from V and 3 bases from J; junction bases left unmatched: 2. Germline V gives CDR1 SGHRS, CDR2 YFSETQ. This CDR3 spans 15 amino acids. CDR3 DNA: TGCGCCAGCAGCTTGCCAGCGGGGGACACCGGGGAGCTGTTTTTT. It encodes CASSLPAGDTGELFF.

The V and J genes are TRBV18 and TRBJ1-5; D is perhaps TRBD1 (5 bases). The CDR3 loop spans 14 amino acids. V was shortened by 6 bases and J by 4 bases, with 13 bases between the two germline ends. In germline, CDR1 is KGHSH, CDR2 LQKENI. The CDR3 protein is CASSPGSGNQPQHF. The CDR3 nucleotides read TGTGCCAGCTCTCCAGGGTCGGGGAATCAGCCCCAGCATTTT.

This clone showed up just once. This chain connects TRBV5-4 to TRBJ2-7, with TRBD2 matching over 8 bases. V dropped 2 bases and J dropped 4; count of bases not matched to a gene: 5. CDR3 size: 14 residues. Germline CDR1 SGHNT, CDR2 YYREEE (reference sequence). The CDR3 loop is CASSLRGGQYEQYF. Here the CDR3 DNA reads TGTGCCAGCAGCTTACGGGGGGGCCAGTACGAGCAGTACTTC. Supplemented by reference TRBV5-4 and TRBJ2-7, the full variable domain reads ETGVTQSPTHLIKTRGQQVTLRCSSQSGHNTVSWYQQALGQGPQFIFQYYREEENGRGNFPPRFSGLQFPNYSSELNVNALELDDSALYLCASSLRGGQYEQYFGPGTRLTVT.

The chain has TRBV6-2 or TRBV6-3 and TRBJ1-3; unclear D gene. This CDR3 has 18 amino acids. V dropped 0 bases and J dropped 0 bases, with 15 bases sitting between them. Germline V gene lookup returns CDR1 MNHEY and CDR2 SVGEGT. CDR3 coding DNA: TGTGCCAGCAGTTACTCTTCAGGCGGGAGTCCCTCTGGAAACACCATATATTTT. Translated: CASSYSSGGSPSGNTIYF.

This clone was recorded a few times. The chain uses TRBV9 and TRBJ2-2, with a weak D call TRBD2 (5 bases). V gave up 0 bases and J gave up 4 bases, with 13 bases separating them. The V gene's germline CDR1 is SGDLS and CDR2 YYNGEE. This CDR3 spans 16 amino acids. CDR3 DNA: TGTGCCAGCAGCGTAGCGTCGAGGGCGAGCACCGGGGAGCTGTTTTTT. As protein: CASSVASRASTGELFF.

The V gene is TRBV19, the J gene TRBJ1-2, with 7 nucleotides matching TRBD1. The CDR3 contains 14 residues. V dropped 4 bases and J dropped 1; count of bases not matched to a gene: 3. CDR1 is LNHDA and CDR2 is SQIVND in the germline V gene (reference sequence). CDR3 amino acids: CASSSGQVNYGYTF. The CDR3 DNA reads as TGTGCCAGTAGTAGCGGACAGGTTAACTATGGCTACACCTTC.

DNA of the CDR3: TGTGCCAGCAGCGGAAGAACAGGGGGAGGTAGCAATCAGCCCCAGCATTTT. Translation gives CASSGRTGGGSNQPQHF. This chain uses TRBV6-4 with TRBJ1-5; the match to TRBD1 covers 8 bases. CDR3 length equals 17 residues. CDR1 is MRHNA, CDR2 SNTAGT, per germline. J gave up 0 bases and V 6 bases, and 10 bases lay outside the gene matches.

V and J are TRBV9 and TRBJ1-5; possibly TRBD1 for D (5 bases). Between the trimmed V and J ends, which lost 3 bases and 7 bases, there was a span of 17 bases. The CDR3 loop spans 15 amino acids. CDR1 and CDR2 from the germline V gene are SGDLS and YYNGEE. As DNA, the CDR3 is TGTGCCAGCAGCGCGGGTGCTCAGGGTTCCCAGCCCCAGCATTTT. Translation: CASSAGAQGSQPQHF.

The chain recombines TRBV19 with TRBJ1-6; a weak D match, TRBD1 (6 bases). CDR1 is LNHDA, CDR2 SQIVND, per germline (reference sequence). The CDR3 length is 13 residues. The V end lost 7 bases, the J end lost 7 bases, and 11 bases lay between the germline ends. The CDR3 here is CASTRDNNSPLHF. CDR3 bases: TGTGCCAGTACTAGGGACAACAATTCACCCCTCCACTTT.

This chain uses TRBV19 with TRBJ1-4, with D perhaps TRBD1 (6 bases). CDR3 size: 15 residues. Germline V gene lookup returns CDR1 LNHDA and CDR2 SQIVND (reference sequence). Trimming removed 5 bases at V and 7 bases at J, with 17 bases between. The CDR3 DNA follows: TGTGCCAGTAGTCCAGAGACAGGATTATTTGAAAAACTGTTTTTT. Encoded protein: CASSPETGLFEKLFF. Full variable domain (outside the CDR3, taken from reference TRBV19 and TRBJ1-4): DGGITQSPKYLFRKEGQNVTLSCEQNLNHDAMYWYRQDPGQGLRLIYYSQIVNDFQKGDIAEGYSVSREKKESFPLTVTSAQKNPTAFYLCASSPETGLFEKLFFGSGTQLSVL.

This rearrangement joins TRBV7-8 to TRBJ1-1; D possibly corresponds to TRBD1 (5 bases). This CDR3 region has 16 residues. Trimming took 5 bases from V and 1 from J, leaving 17 bases between them. CDR1 and CDR2 (germline): SGHVS, FQNEAQ. The CDR3 here is CASSRTGLWTNTEAFF. DNA of the CDR3: TGTGCCAGCAGCCGAACAGGTCTGTGGACGAACACTGAAGCTTTCTTT.

The rearrangement joins TRBV5-1 to TRBJ2-3; a possible D gene is TRBD2 (5 bases). Germline assignment: CDR1 SGHRS and CDR2 YFSETQ. V was pared by 2 bases and J by 1 base, with 8 bases between. The length of the CDR3 is 14 residues. The CDR3 sequence: CASSLAEGTDTQYF. In DNA form, the CDR3 reads TGCGCCAGCAGCTTAGCGGAGGGCACAGATACGCAGTATTTT.

The chain has TRBV5-1 and TRBJ2-5, with TRBD1 matching 8 bases. V was clipped by 2 bases and J by 5 bases; unmatched bases: 8. The germline V gene encodes CDR1 SGHRS and CDR2 YFSETQ. This CDR3 spans 15 amino acids. The CDR3 loop is CASSFGRGLGETQYF. CDR3 nucleotides: TGCGCCAGCAGCTTTGGCAGGGGGCTTGGGGAGACCCAGTACTTC.

This chain links TRBV30 with TRBJ1-1; weak D call: TRBD1 (5 bases). V shed 1 base and J shed 11 bases, with 14 bases lying between them. Germline V CDR1 and CDR2: GTSNPN, SVGIG (reference sequence). This CDR3 is built from 12 residues. The CDR3 spells CAWSGKGMRAFF. The CDR3 DNA is TGTGCCTGGAGTGGAAAGGGGATGAGGGCTTTCTTT.

CDR3 sequence: CASSQDSTSNYGYTF. The CDR3 DNA sequence: TGCGCCAGCAGCCAAGATTCCACTTCTAACTATGGCTACACCTTC. The chain is built from TRBV4-3 and TRBJ1-2; D unresolved. CDR1 and CDR2 (germline): LGHNA, YSLEER. This CDR3 is 15 amino acids long. Trimming took 0 bases from V and 0 from J, leaving 8 bases between them.

The chain uses TRBV11-2 and TRBJ1-6; 9 bases map to TRBD1. The V gene's germline CDR1 is SGHAT and CDR2 FQNNGV. Trimming took 5 bases from V and 2 from J; bases not matched to a gene: 4. The CDR3 runs to 16 residues. CDR3 protein: CASSQGTGPYNSPLHF. The CDR3 nucleotides read TGTGCCAGCAGCCAAGGGACAGGGCCCTATAATTCACCCCTCCACTTT.

The chain couples TRBV6-6 to TRBJ1-5; TRBD1 matches 7 bases. The CDR3 runs 15 residues. Looked up from germline, CDR1 is MNHNY and CDR2 is SVGAGI (reference sequence). The trim removed 5 bases at V and 3 bases at J, leaving 7 bases unmatched. CDR3 amino acids: CASSTPGQPNQPQHF. CDR3 bases: TGTGCCAGCAGTACACCGGGACAGCCCAATCAGCCCCAGCATTTT.

The CDR3 nucleotides are TGTGCCAGCAGCTCCGGACTAGCGGGGGGGCTGTCAAATGAGCAGTTCTTC. This codes for CASSSGLAGGLSNEQFF. The chain is built from TRBV7-2 and TRBJ2-1, with 15 bases lining up with TRBD2. Germline lookup yields CDR1 SGHTA and CDR2 FQGNSA. The CDR3 is made up of 17 amino acids. V was pared by 4 bases and J by 7 bases, with 8 bases of the junction left unmatched.

This sequence joins TRBV6-2 or TRBV6-3 and TRBJ1-1; 7 bases fit TRBD1. The CDR3 is made up of 14 amino acids. Unmatched junction bases numbered 6, after V lost 5 bases and J lost 3 bases. Germline V gene data show CDR1 as MNHEY and CDR2 as SVGEGT. In nucleotides, the CDR3 is TGTGCCAGCAGTGAGGGGACAGTGGACACTGAAGCTTTCTTT. This encodes CASSEGTVDTEAFF.

The chain has TRBV15 and TRBJ2-5, with 9 bases identical to TRBD1. Germline V gene sequence: CDR1 LNHNV, CDR2 YYDKDF (reference sequence). This CDR3 has 13 residues. With 9 bases clipped from V and 6 bases from J, the junction kept 8 bases outside the gene matches. CDR3 in amino acids: CATGGQGAKTQYF. The CDR3 coding sequence is TGTGCCACGGGGGGACAGGGTGCGAAGACCCAGTACTTC.

The rearrangement links TRBV18 to TRBJ2-4; TRBD1 agrees at 11 bases. Germline CDR1 reads KGHSH; CDR2 reads LQKENI. The CDR3 runs to 18 residues. Germline trimming cut 0 bases from V and 7 bases from J; bases unmatched to any gene: 11. CDR3 nucleotides: TGTGCCAGCTCACCACCGTGGGGACAGGGGGAGAGTGGGAACATTCAGTACTTC. Translation gives CASSPPWGQGESGNIQYF.

This clone has more than one count but fewer than ten. V usage is TRBV6-5 and J usage is TRBJ1-6; TRBD1 might be the D (6 bases). The germline CDR1 and CDR2 sequences are MNHEY and SVGAGI. Trimming took 2 bases from V and 4 from J, leaving 12 bases between them. This CDR3 contains 16 residues. This CDR3 reads CASSYRNGQYNSPLHF. CDR3 nucleotide sequence: TGTGCCAGCAGTTACAGAAATGGACAGTATAATTCACCCCTCCACTTT.

V usage is TRBV7-2 and J usage is TRBJ2-1; perhaps TRBD1 as D (5 bases). CDR1 is SGHTA and CDR2 is FQGNSA in the germline V gene. Trimming took off 2 bases at V and 5 bases at J, with 19 bases between the two ends. The CDR3 has 17 residues. For the CDR3, the DNA is TGTGCCAGCAGCTTAAGTCCGTCAGGGTATACACACAATGAGCAGTTCTTC. This sequence encodes CASSLSPSGYTHNEQFF.

This clone was found once. The chain recombines TRBV6-5 with TRBJ1-5; D is possibly TRBD1 (6 bases). Per the germline V gene, CDR1 is MNHEY and CDR2 is SVGAGI. CDR3 size: 15 residues. Trimming shortened V by 10 bases and J by 2 bases, and 18 bases separated the two germline ends. The CDR3 DNA is TGTGCCACCAGACAATCGGCAGGGGGCAATCAGCCCCAGCATTTT. Translation: CATRQSAGGNQPQHF.

The genes are TRBV28 and TRBJ1-1, with 10 bases fitting TRBD1. V gave up 7 bases and J gave up 3 bases; unmatched junction bases: 8. Germline CDR1 and CDR2: MDHEN and SYDVKM. This CDR3 spans 15 amino acids. The CDR3 region is CASTRPGTGDTEAFF. The DNA of the CDR3 is TGTGCCAGCACCCGTCCCGGGACAGGGGACACTGAAGCTTTCTTT.

The chain employs TRBV6-1 and TRBJ1-1; D might be TRBD1 (5 bases). Germline CDR1 and CDR2: MNHNS and SASEGT. Between the trimmed V and J ends, which lost 2 bases and 1 base, there was a span of 11 bases. CDR3 size: 15 residues. The CDR3 region has the DNA TGTGCCAGCAGTGAATTTGGCGGGGCGAACACTGAAGCTTTCTTT. It codes for CASSEFGGANTEAFF.

This clone turned up a few times. The V and J genes are TRBV27 and TRBJ1-2, with no clear D. CDR3 length: 14 amino acids. Germline V gives CDR1 MNHEY, CDR2 SMNVEV (reference sequence). V lost 5 bases and J 2 bases, leaving 12 bases between the germline ends. CDR3 nucleotides: TGTGCCAGCAGTCCCGCCGGGAAAAACTATGGCTACACCTTC. Its translation is CASSPAGKNYGYTF.

The chain is built from TRBV9 and TRBJ1-2; TRBD1 matches 9 bases. With 4 bases clipped from V and 8 bases from J, the junction kept 6 bases outside the gene matches. CDR1 is SGDLS, CDR2 YYNGEE, per germline. The CDR3 has 13 amino acids. The CDR3 here is CASSPGQGGGYTF. The CDR3 DNA sequence: TGTGCCAGCAGCCCGGGACAGGGAGGGGGCTACACCTTC. The variable domain in full, with the rest retrieved from reference TRBV9 and TRBJ1-2, is DSGVTQTPKHLITATGQRVTLRCSPRSGDLSVYWYQQSLDQGLQFLIQYYNGEERAKGNILERFSAQQFPDLHSELNLSSLELGDSALYFCASSPGQGGGYTFGSGTRLTVV.